This TCR beta chain was sequenced for a study of blood T cell repertoires in COVID-19 (dated by TCRdb to about 2020). Some background on the complete study: Collaborator samples came from the United States, Italy and Spain and covered acute and convalescent phases of COVID-19. The material from the prospective study consisted of cDNA or gDNA derived from T cells, B-cell-depleted T cells, or PBMCs. The dataset comprised deeply sampled blood TCRbeta repertoires from subjects exposed to, actively infected with, or recovered from COVID-19. The repertoires were made available in a free public database intended to serve as a resource for research on the immune response to SARS-CoV-2. The samples were drawn from the first 160 participants of the ongoing ImmuneRACE study and from some 1,300 subjects provided by 6 global collaborators. Sample metadata almost always included a de-identified subject ID, COVID-19 status, age in years and sex. Where HLA class I and class II types were available, the types were taken from metadata supplied by the sample provider, not from assay-based typing.

The immunoSEQ Assay, a bias-controlled multiplex PCR, was used to amplify TCRbeta CDR3 regions from genomic DNA. As for how the authors treated the data: Within the assay, amplification of reference gene primers was used to estimate how many nucleated cells each sample contained. To quantify the absolute abundance of each unique TCRbeta CDR3 rearrangement, sequence reads were collapsed and filtered. For each sample, productive Simpson clonality was calculated by taking the square root of Simpson's diversity index across productive rearrangements. The clones in this table, taken by TCRdb from immuneACCESS, are in-frame only. Not every clone is retained; where verified, under half of the shortfall comes from an unresolved V gene, and the cause of the rest is unknown. V, J and clone size were drawn from that table, and D and trimming were deduced from the DNA. This sample holds around 180,000 clones; under 90% were observed only once. The ten largest clonotypes hold 6% to 8.5% of the sample.

The CDR3 numbers 17 residues from cysteine through phenylalanine. Only the CDR3 part of the read is kept: 51 bases, read in frame from the first base. Ends trimmed: V by 2 bases, J by 3 bases; bases unmatched to a gene: 10. The germline V gene (reference sequence) specifies WNHNN as CDR1 and SYGVQD as CDR2. Whole blood was collected in K2EDTA tubes by collaborating institutions according to the institutions' own protocols. For TCRbeta analysis, collaborators shipped samples in one of three forms: frozen whole blood, isolated PBMCs, or DNA extracted from either of those sample types. As for this clone: No antigen is known for it. Base qualities are not at hand, and no much larger clone is one base apart.

Broader findings and caveats from the paper: The quantity of clinical and demographic metadata differed by source and by participant and was supplied without curation.

The sequencing input was peripheral blood. The sequence is built from TRBV10-1 and TRBJ2-5; 9 bases in between match TRBD2. The source of this sequence is a human donor in a cohort sampled during active COVID-19. DNA sequence: TGCGCCAGCAGTGAGGGTAGCGGGGGCTCAGGGGAAGAGACCCAGTACTTC. Its protein product is CASSEGSGGSGEETQYF.